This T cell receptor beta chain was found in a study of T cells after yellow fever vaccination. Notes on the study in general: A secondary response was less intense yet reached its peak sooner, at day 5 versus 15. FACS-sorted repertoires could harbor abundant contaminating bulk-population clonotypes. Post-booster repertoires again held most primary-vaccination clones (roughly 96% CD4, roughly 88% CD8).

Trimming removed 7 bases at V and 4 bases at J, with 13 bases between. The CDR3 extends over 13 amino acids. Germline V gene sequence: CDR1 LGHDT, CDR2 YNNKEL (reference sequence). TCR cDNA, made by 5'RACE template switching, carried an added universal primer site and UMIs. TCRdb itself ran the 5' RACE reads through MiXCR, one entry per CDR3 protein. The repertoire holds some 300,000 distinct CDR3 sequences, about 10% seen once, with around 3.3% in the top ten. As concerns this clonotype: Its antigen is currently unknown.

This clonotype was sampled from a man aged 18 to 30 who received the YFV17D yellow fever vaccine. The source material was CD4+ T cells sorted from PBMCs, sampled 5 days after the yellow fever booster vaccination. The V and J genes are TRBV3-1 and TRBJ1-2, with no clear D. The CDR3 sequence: CASTWAHSYGYTF. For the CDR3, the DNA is TGTGCCAGCACATGGGCGCACTCCTATGGCTACACCTTC.